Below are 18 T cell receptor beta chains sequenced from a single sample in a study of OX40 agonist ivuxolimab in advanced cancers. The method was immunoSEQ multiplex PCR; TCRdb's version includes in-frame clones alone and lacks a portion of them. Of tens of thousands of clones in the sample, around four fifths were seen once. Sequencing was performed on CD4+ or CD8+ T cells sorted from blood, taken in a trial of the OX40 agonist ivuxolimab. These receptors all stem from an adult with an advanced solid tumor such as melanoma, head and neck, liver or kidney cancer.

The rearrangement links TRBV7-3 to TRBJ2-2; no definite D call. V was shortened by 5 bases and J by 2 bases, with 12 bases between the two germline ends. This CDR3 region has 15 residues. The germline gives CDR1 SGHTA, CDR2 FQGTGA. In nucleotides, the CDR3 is TGTGCCAGCAGCCCCGAGCCCGGAAACACCGGGGAGCTGTTTTTT. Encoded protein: CASSPEPGNTGELFF.

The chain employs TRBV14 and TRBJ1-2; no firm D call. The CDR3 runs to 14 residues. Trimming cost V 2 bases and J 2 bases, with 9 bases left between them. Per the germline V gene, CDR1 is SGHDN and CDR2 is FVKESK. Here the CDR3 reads CASSQWPANYGYTF. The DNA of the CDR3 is TGTGCCAGCAGCCAATGGCCAGCCAACTATGGCTACACCTTC.

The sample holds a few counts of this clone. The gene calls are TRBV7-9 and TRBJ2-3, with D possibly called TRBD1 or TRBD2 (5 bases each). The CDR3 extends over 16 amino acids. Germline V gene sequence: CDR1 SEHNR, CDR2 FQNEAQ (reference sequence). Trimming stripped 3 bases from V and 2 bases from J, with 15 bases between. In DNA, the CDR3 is TGTGCCAGCAGCTTGGATGGTGGGGGATCCACAGATACGCAGTATTTT. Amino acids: CASSLDGGGSTDTQYF.

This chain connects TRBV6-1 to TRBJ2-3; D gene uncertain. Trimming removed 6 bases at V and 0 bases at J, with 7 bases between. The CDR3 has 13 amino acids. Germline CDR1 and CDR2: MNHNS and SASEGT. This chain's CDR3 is CASRTVSTDTQYF. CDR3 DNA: TGTGCCAGCAGGACGGTGAGCACAGATACGCAGTATTTT.

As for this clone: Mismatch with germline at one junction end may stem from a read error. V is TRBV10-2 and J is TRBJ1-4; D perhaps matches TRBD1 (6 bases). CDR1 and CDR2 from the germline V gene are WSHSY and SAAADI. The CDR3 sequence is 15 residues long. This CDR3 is CASSESRDTSEKLFF. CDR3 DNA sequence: TGCGCCAGCAGTGAGTCTAGGGACACTAGTGAAAAACTGTTTTTT.

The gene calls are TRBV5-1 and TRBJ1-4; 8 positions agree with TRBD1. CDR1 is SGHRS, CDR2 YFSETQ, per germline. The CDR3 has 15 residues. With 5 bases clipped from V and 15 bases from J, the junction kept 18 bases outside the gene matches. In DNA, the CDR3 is TGCGCCAGCAGAGTCCAAGGGACAGGCGTCGATCCGGTGTTTTTT. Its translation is CASRVQGTGVDPVFF. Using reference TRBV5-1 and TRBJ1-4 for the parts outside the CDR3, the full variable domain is KAGVTQTPRYLIKTRGQQVTLSCSPISGHRSVSWYQQTPGQGLQFLFEYFSETQRNKGNFPGRFSGRQFSNSRSEMNVSTLELGDSALYLCASRVQGTGVDPVFFGSGTQLSVL.

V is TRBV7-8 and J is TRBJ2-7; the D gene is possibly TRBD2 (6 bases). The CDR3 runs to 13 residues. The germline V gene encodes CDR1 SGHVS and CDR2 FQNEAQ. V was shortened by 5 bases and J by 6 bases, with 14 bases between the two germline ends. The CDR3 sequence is CASSAGNLGEQYF. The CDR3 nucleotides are TGTGCCAGCAGCGCGGGAAATCTCGGCGAGCAGTACTTC.

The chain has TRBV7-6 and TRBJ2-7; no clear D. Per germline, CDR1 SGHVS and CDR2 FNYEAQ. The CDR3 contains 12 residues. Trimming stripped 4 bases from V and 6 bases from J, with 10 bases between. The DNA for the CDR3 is TGTGCCAGCAGCTCGGATGGGTCCGAGCAGTACTTC. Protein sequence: CASSSDGSEQYF.

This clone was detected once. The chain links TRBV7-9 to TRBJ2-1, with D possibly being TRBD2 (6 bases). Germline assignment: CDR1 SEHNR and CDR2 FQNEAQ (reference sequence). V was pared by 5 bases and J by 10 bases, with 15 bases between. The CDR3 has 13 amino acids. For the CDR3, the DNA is TGTGCCAGCAGCCTAACCGGCAGCGGGGAGCAGTTCTTC. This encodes CASSLTGSGEQFF.

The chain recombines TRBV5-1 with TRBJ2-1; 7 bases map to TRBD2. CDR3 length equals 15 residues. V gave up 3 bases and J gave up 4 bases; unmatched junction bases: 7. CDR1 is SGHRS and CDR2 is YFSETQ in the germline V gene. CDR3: CASSSTLGGYNEQFF. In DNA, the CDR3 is TGCGCCAGCAGCTCGACTTTGGGGGGGTACAATGAGCAGTTCTTC.

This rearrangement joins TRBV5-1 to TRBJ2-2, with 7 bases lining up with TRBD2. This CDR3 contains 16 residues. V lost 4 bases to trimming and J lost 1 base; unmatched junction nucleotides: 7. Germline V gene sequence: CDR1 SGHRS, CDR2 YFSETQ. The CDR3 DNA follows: TGCGCCAGCAGCATGGCCCCGGGGGGGAACACCGGGGAGCTGTTTTTT. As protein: CASSMAPGGNTGELFF.

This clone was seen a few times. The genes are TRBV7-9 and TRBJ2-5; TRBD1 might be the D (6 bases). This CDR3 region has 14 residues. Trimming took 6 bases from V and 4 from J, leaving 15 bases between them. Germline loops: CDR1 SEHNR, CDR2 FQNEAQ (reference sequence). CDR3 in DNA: TGTGCCAGCAGGCCAGGGGACGTTCGAGAGACCCAGTACTTC. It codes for CASRPGDVRETQYF.

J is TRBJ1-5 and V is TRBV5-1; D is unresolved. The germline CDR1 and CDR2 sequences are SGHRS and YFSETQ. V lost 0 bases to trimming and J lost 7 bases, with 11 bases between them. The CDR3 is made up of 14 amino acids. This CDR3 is CASSLGDTGQPQHF. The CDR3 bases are TGCGCCAGCAGCTTGGGGGATACGGGGCAGCCCCAGCATTTT.

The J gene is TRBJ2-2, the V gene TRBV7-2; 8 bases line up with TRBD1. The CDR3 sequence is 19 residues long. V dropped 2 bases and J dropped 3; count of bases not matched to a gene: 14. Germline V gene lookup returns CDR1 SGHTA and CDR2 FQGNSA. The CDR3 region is CASSLNGRLGTGHTGELFF. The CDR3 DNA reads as TGTGCCAGCAGCTTAAATGGGAGACTTGGGACAGGTCACACCGGGGAGCTGTTTTTT.

The CDR3 nucleotides are TGTGCCAGCAGCTTAGCGGACGGGCGGAACTACGAGCAGTACTTC. It is translated as CASSLADGRNYEQYF. The chain uses TRBV7-9 and TRBJ2-7; D is uncertain. The germline CDR1 and CDR2 sequences are SEHNR and FQNEAQ (reference sequence). Between the trimmed V and J ends, which lost 0 bases and 3 bases, there was a span of 12 bases. The CDR3 sequence is 15 residues long.

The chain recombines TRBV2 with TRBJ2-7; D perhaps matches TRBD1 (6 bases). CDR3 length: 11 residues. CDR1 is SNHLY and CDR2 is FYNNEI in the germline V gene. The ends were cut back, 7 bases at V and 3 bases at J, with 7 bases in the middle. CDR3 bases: TGTGCCAGCACAGGGGTCTACGAGCAGTACTTC. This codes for CASTGVYEQYF.

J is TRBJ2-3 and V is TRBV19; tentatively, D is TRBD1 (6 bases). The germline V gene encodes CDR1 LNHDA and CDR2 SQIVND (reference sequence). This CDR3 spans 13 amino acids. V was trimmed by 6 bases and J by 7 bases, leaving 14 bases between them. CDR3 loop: CASRRDNANTQYF. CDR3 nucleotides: TGTGCCAGTAGAAGGGACAACGCCAATACGCAGTATTTT. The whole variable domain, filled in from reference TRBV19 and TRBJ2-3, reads DGGITQSPKYLFRKEGQNVTLSCEQNLNHDAMYWYRQDPGQGLRLIYYSQIVNDFQKGDIAEGYSVSREKKESFPLTVTSAQKNPTAFYLCASRRDNANTQYFGPGTRLTVL.

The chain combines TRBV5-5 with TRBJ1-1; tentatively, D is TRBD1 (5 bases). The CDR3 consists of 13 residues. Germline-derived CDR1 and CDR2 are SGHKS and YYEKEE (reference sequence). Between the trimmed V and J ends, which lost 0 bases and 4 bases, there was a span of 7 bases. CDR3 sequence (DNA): TGTGCCAGCAGCTTGGAGGGGCTCACTGAAGCTTTCTTT. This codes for CASSLEGLTEAFF.